This T cell receptor beta chain was documented in a study of blood T cell repertoires in COVID-19. Trimming left V 4 bases short and J 4 bases short, with 6 bases between. The CDR3 covers 11 residues. CDR1 is SQVTM, CDR2 ANQGSEA, per germline. The data were produced by immunoSEQ multiplex PCR, yet TCRdb's version contains in-frame clones alone and is incomplete. This sample carries about 180,000 clones, more than 70% of them seen once, and the ten largest clones take around a sixth. The sample taken for sequencing was peripheral blood. The source is a person aged 70 to 85 with COVID-19, enrolled during active disease. This chain uses TRBV29-1 with TRBJ2-3; D is unresolved. The CDR3 bases are TGCAGCGTTGTGAGAGCAGATACGCAGTATTTT. Translating gives CSVVRADTQYF.